This T cell receptor beta chain is drawn from a study of T cell responses to AZD1222 COVID-19 vaccine. The repertoire was sequenced with immunoSEQ multiplex PCR; TCRdb's copy has only in-frame clones and lacks some. The profile shows about 120,000 clones, around nine tenths of them singletons. With regard to this clone: Antigen: not known.

Germline lookup yields CDR1 SGHKS and CDR2 YYEKEE (reference sequence). Trimming removed 0 bases from V and 5 bases from J, with 18 bases in between. The CDR3 runs 16 residues. Study-wide findings and caveats: White British ancestry dominated among donors, who included more females, and clonal diversity was possibly underestimated.

The chain joins TRBV5-5 to TRBJ2-7; D gene ambiguous. Specimen: peripheral blood, collected on day 0 of AZD1222 vaccination. This clonotype originated in an adult in good health. For the CDR3, the DNA is TGTGCCAGCAGCTTGGTCGTCTACCGGTTTGCCGACGAGCAGTACTTC. Protein sequence: CASSLVVYRFADEQYF.